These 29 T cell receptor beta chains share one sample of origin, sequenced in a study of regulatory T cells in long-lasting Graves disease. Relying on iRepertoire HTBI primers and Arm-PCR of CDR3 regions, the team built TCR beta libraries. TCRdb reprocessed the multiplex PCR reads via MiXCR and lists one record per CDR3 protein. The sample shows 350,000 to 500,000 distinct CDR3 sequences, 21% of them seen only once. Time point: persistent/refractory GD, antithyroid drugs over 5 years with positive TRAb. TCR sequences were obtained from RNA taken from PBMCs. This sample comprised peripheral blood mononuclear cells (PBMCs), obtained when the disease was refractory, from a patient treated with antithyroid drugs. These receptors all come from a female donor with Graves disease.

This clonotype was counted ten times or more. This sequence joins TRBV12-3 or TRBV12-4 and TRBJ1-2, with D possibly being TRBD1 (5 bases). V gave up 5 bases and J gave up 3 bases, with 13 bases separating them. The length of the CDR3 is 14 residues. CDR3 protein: CASSKDRGDYGYTF. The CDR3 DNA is TGTGCCAGCAGTAAGGACCGGGGCGACTATGGCTACACCTTC.

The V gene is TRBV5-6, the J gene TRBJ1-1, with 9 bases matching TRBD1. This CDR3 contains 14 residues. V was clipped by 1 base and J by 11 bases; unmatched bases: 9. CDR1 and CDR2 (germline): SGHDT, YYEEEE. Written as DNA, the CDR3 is TGTGCCAGCAGCTTGTCAGGACAGGGGCAGCGGGCTTTCTTT. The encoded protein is CASSLSGQGQRAFF.

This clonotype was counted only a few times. CDR3 nucleotides: TGTGCCAGCAGGGAGGAGGGACAGGGCAACACTGAAGCTTTCTTT. Its protein is CASREEGQGNTEAFF. The chain carries TRBV28 and TRBJ1-1; 9 positions agree with TRBD1. With 6 bases clipped from V and 2 bases from J, the junction kept 7 bases outside the gene matches. This CDR3 has 15 residues. Looked up from germline, CDR1 is MDHEN and CDR2 is SYDVKM.

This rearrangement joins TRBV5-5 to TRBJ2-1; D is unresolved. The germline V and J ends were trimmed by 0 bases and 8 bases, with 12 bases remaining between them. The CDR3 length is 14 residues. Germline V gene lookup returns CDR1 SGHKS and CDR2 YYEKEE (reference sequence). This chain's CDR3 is CASSLVVGSHEQFF. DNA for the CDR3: TGTGCCAGCAGCTTGGTGGTGGGGTCTCATGAGCAGTTCTTC.

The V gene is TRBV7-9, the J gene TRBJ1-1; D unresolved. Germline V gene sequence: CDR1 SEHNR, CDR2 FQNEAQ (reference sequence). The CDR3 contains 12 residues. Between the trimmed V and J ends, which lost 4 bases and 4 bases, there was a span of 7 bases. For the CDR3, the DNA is TGTGCCAGCAGCTGGTCTCTCACTGAAGCTTTCTTT. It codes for CASSWSLTEAFF.

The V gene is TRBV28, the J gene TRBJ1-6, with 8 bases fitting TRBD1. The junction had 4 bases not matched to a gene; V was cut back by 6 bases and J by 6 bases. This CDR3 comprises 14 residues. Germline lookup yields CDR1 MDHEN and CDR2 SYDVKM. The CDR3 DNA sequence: TGTGCCAGCAGGGCGGGACAGGCTAATTCACCCCTCCACTTT. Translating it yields CASRAGQANSPLHF.

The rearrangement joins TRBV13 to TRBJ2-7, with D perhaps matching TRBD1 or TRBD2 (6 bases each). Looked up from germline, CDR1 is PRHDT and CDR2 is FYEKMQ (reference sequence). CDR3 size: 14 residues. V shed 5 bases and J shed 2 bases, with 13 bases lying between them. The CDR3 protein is CASSTLGGPYEQYF. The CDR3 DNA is TGTGCCAGCAGCACCCTGGGGGGCCCCTACGAGCAGTACTTC. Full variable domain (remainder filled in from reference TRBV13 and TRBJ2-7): AAGVIQSPRHLIKEKRETATLKCYPIPRHDTVYWYQQGPGQDPQFLISFYEKMQSDKGSIPDRFSAQQFSDYHSELNMSSLELGDSALYFCASSTLGGPYEQYFGPGTRLTVT.

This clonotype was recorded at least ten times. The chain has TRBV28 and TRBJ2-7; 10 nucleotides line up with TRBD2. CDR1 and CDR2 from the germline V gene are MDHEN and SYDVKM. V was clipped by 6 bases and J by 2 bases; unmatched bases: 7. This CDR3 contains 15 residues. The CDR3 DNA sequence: TGTGCCAGCAGCACTAGCGGGAAGGCCCCCTACGAGCAGTACTTC. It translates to CASSTSGKAPYEQYF.

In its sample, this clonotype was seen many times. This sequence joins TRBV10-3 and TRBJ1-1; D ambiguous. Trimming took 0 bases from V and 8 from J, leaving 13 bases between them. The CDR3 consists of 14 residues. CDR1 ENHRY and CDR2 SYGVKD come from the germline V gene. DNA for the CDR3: TGTGCCATCAGTGAGTCGCCACAGCCCTGGGAAGCTTTCTTT. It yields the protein CAISESPQPWEAFF.

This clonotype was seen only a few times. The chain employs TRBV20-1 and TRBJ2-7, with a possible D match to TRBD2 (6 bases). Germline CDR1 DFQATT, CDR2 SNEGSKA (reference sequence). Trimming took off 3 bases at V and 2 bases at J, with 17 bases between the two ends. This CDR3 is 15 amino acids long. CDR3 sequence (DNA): TGCAGTGCTAGCGGGCTAGCGAGAGCCCCCTACGAGCAGTACTTC. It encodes CSASGLARAPYEQYF.

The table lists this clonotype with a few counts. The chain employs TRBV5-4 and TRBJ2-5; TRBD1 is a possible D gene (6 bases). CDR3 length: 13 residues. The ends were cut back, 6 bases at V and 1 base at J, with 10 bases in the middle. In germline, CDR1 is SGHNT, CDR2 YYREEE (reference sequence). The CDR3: CASTGHSQETQYF. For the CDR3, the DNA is TGTGCCAGCACGGGACATTCCCAAGAGACCCAGTACTTC.

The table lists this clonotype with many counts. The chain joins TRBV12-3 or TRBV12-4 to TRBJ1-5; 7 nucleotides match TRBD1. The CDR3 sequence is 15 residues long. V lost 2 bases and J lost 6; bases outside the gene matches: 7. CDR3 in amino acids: CASSLTGQGVQPQHF. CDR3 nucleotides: TGTGCCAGCAGTTTAACAGGCCAGGGGGTTCAGCCCCAGCATTTT.

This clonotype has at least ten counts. CDR3 region: CSVVDSSYEQYF. The CDR3 DNA sequence: TGCAGCGTCGTGGACAGCTCCTACGAGCAGTACTTC. This chain joins TRBV29-1 and TRBJ2-7, with D perhaps matching TRBD1 (6 bases). V was trimmed by 6 bases and J by 0 bases, leaving 9 bases between them. This CDR3 is 12 amino acids long. Germline V lookup: CDR1 SQVTM, CDR2 ANQGSEA.

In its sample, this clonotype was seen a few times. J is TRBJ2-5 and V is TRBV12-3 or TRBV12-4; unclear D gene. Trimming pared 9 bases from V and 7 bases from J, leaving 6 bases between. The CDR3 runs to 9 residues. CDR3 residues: CARPWTQYF. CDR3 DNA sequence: TGTGCCAGGCCCTGGACCCAGTACTTC.

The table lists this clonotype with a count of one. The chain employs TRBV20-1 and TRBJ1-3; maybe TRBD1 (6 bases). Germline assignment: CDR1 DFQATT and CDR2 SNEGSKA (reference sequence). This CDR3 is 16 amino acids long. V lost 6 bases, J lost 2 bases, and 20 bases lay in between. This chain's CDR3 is CSAPHRESFTGNTIYF. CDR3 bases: TGCAGTGCCCCTCACAGGGAAAGTTTTACTGGAAACACCATATATTTT.

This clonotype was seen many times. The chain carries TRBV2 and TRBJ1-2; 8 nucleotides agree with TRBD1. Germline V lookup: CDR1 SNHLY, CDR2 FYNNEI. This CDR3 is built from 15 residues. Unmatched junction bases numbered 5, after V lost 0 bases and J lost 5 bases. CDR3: CASSEAPGGGYGYTF. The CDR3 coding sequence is TGTGCCAGCAGTGAAGCCCCAGGGGGCGGGTATGGCTACACCTTC.

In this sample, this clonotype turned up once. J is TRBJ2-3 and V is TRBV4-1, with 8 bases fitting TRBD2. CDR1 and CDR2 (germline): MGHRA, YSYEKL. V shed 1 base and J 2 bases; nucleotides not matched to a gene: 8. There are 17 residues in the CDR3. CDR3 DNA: TGCGCCAGCAGCCAAGGCCCAGCGGGAGAATTCACAGATACGCAGTATTTT. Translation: CASSQGPAGEFTDTQYF.

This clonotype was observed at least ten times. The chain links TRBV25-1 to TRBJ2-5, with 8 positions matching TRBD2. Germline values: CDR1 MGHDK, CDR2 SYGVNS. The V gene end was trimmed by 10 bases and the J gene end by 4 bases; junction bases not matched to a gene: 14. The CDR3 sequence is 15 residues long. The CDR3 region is CATTPGGAGGETQYF. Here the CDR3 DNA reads TGTGCCACCACGCCGGGGGGGGCGGGAGGAGAGACCCAGTACTTC.

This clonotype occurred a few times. CDR3 region: CASRPRLARAFNNEQFF. The CDR3 nucleotides are TGTGCCAGCAGACCTAGACTAGCGAGGGCCTTTAACAATGAGCAGTTCTTC. The rearrangement joins TRBV2 to TRBJ2-5; 8 bases align to TRBD2. The J call is doubtful: the DNA matches TRBJ2-1 better. The V gene's germline CDR1 is SNHLY and CDR2 FYNNEI. The CDR3 spans 17 residues.

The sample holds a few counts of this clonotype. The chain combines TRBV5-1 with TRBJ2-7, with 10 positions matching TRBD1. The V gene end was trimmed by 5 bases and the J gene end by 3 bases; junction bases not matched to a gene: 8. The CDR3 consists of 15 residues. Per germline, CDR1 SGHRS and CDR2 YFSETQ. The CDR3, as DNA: TGCGCCAGCAGTCCAACCGGGACAGGGGACTACGAGCAGTACTTC. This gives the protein CASSPTGTGDYEQYF.

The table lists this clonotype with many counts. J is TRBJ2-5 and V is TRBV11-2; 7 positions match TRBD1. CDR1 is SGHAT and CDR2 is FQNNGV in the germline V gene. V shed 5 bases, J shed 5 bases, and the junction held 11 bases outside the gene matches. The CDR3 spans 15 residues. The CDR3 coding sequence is TGTGCCAGCAGCACCGACAGGGTGGGATGGGAGACCCAGTACTTC. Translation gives CASSTDRVGWETQYF.

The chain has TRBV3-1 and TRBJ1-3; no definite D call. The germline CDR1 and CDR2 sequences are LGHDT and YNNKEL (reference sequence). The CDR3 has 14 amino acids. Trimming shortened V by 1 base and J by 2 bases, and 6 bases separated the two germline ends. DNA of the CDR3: TGTGCCAGCAGCCAAGGCGGGACTGGAAACACCATATATTTT. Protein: CASSQGGTGNTIYF.

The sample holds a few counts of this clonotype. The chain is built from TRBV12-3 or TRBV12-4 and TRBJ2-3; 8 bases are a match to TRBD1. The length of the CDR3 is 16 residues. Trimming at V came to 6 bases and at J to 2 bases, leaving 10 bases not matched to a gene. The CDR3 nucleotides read TGTGCCAGCAGACAGGACAGGGCGGACACCACAGATACGCAGTATTTT. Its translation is CASRQDRADTTDTQYF.

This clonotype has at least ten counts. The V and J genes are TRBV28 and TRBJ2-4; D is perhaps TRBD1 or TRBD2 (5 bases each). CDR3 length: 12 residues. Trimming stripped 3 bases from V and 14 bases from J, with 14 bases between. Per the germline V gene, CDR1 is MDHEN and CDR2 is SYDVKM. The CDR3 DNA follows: TGTGCCAGCAGTTTTGAGGGGTTTGGGAAGTACTTC. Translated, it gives CASSFEGFGKYF.

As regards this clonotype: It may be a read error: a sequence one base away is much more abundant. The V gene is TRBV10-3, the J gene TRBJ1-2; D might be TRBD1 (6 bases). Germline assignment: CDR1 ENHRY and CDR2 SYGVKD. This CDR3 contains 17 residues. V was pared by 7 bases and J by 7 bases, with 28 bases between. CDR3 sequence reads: CAITPIPPTGPDLGYTF. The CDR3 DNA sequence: TGTGCCATCACCCCGATACCCCCGACAGGTCCCGATCTTGGCTACACCTTC.

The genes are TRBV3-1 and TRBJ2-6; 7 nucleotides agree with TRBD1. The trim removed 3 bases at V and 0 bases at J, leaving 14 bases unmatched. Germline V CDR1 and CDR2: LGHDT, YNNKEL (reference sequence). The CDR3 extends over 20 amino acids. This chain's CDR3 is CASSQYLTGAEYSGANVLTF. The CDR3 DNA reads TGTGCCAGCAGCCAGTACCTTACAGGGGCCGAATACTCTGGGGCCAACGTCCTGACTTTC.

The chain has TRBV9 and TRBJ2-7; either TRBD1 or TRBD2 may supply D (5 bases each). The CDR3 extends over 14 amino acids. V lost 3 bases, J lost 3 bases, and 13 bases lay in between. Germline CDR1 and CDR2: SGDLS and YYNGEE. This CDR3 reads CASSARDGLYEQYF. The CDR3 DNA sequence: TGTGCCAGCAGCGCGAGGGACGGCCTCTACGAGCAGTACTTC.

The DNA of the CDR3 is TGTGCCAGCGGGACTAGCGGGAGGCCCGGGGAGCTGTTTTTT. This codes for CASGTSGRPGELFF. The V and J genes are TRBV7-9 and TRBJ2-2; 15 bases match TRBD2. J lost 6 bases, V lost 8 bases, and 1 base had no gene match. CDR3 length: 14 residues. Germline CDR1 SEHNR, CDR2 FQNEAQ (reference sequence).

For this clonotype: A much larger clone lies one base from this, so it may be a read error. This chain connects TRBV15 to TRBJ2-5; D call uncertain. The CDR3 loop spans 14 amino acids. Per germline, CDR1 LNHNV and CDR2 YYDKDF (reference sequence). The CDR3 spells CATREGLYQEAQYF. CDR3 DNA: TGTGCCACCAGAGAAGGGTTGTACCAAGAGGCCCAGTACTTC.